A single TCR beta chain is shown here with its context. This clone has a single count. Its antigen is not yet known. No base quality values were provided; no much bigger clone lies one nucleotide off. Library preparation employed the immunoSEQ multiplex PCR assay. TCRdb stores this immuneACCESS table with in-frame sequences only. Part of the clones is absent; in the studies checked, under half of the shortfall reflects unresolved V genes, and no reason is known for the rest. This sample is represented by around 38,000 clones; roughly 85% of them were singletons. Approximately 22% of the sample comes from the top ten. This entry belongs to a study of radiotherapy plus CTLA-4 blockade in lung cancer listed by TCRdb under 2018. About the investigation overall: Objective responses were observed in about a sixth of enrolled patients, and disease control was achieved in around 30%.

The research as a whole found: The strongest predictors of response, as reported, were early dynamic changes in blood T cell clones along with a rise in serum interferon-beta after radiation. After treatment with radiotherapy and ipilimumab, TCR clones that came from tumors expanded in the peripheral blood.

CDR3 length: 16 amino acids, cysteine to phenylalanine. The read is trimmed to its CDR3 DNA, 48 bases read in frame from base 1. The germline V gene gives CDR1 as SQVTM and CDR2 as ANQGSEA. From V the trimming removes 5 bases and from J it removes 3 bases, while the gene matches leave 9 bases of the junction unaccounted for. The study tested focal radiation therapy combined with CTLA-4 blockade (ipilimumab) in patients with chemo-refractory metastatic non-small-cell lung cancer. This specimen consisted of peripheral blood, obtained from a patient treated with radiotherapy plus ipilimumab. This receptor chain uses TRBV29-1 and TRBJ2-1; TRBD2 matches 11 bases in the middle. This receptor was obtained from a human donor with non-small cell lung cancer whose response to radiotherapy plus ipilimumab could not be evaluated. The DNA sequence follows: TGCAGCGTTCAGATAGCGGGAGGGGGATACTACAATGAGCAGTTCTTC. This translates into CSVQIAGGGYYNEQFF.